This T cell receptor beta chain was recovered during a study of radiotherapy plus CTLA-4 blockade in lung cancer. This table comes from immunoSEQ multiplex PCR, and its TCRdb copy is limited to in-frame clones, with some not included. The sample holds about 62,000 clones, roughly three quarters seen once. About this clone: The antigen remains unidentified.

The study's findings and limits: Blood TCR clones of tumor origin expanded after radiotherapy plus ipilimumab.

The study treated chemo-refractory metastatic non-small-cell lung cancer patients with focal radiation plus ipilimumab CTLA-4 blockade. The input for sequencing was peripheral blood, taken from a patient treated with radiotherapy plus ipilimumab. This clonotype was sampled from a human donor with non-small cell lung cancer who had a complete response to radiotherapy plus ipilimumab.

CDR3 sequence: CASSSQRPGTGGMNTEAFF. DNA of the CDR3: TGTGCCAGCTCATCACAACGACCCGGGACAGGGGGCATGAACACTGAAGCTTTCTTT. The chain uses TRBV18 and TRBJ1-1; 12 bases are shared with TRBD1. The CDR3 length is 19 residues. Unmatched junction bases numbered 13, after V lost 5 bases and J lost 0 bases. CDR1 and CDR2 (germline): KGHSH, LQKENI.